One sample yielded the 16 T cell receptor beta chains listed below, sequenced in a study of OX40 agonist ivuxolimab in advanced cancers. Data came from immunoSEQ multiplex PCR; TCRdb stores just in-frame clones and leaves some out. Counted here are roughly 56,000 clones, roughly 89% occurring once; the ten biggest clones make up approximately 4.5%. The starting material was CD4+ or CD8+ T cells sorted from blood, obtained in a trial of the OX40 agonist ivuxolimab. These receptors originate from an adult with an advanced solid tumor such as melanoma, head and neck, liver or kidney cancer.

This clone appeared once. The V call is TRBV4-2, the J call TRBJ1-4; 9 bases match TRBD1. Germline CDR1 is LGHNA and CDR2 is YNFKEQ. The CDR3 loop spans 16 amino acids. The J segment lost 7 bases and the V segment lost 1 base, leaving 7 bases of the junction unmatched. The CDR3 bases are TGTGCCAGCAGCCAAGGCCACAGGGGGCAAGGTGAAAAACTGTTTTTT. It specifies CASSQGHRGQGEKLFF.

The CDR3: CASSRTGQGVNTQYF. CDR3 coding DNA: TGTGCCAGCAGCCGAACGGGACAGGGGGTCAATACGCAGTATTTT. V usage is TRBV11-2 and J usage is TRBJ2-3; TRBD1 matches 11 bases. This CDR3 is built from 15 residues. J was trimmed by 7 bases and V by 5 bases; bases with no gene match: 8. Per germline, CDR1 SGHAT and CDR2 FQNNGV.

The chain is built from TRBV5-8 and TRBJ2-7; no reliable D call. Trimming stripped 0 bases from V and 4 bases from J, with 8 bases between. The CDR3 has 13 amino acids. CDR1 is SGHTS and CDR2 is YDEGEE in the germline V gene. The DNA for the CDR3 is TGTGCCAGCAGCTTGGGAACCCGGTACGAGCAGTACTTC. It yields the protein CASSLGTRYEQYF.

The V call is TRBV18, the J call TRBJ2-6; D ambiguous. The V gene lost 0 bases and the J gene lost 0 bases, with 3 bases spanning the gap. The length of the CDR3 is 15 residues. Germline V gives CDR1 KGHSH, CDR2 LQKENI. The CDR3 nucleotides read TGTGCCAGCTCACCACCCAACTCTGGGGCCAACGTCCTGACTTTC. It encodes CASSPPNSGANVLTF. The entire variable domain, with the rest obtained from reference TRBV18 and TRBJ2-6, is as follows: NAGVMQNPRHLVRRRGQEARLRCSPMKGHSHVYWYRQLPEEGLKFMVYLQKENIIDESGMPKERFSAEFPKEGPSILRIQQVVRGDSAAYFCASSPPNSGANVLTFGAGSRLTVL.

CDR3 residues: CASSEVRESYEQYF. The CDR3 region has the DNA TGTGCCAGCAGTGAAGTCAGGGAATCCTACGAGCAGTACTTC. J is TRBJ2-7 and V is TRBV6-1, with D maybe TRBD1 (5 bases). CDR3 length equals 14 residues. The ends were cut back, 1 base at V and 1 base at J, with 8 bases in the middle. From germline, CDR1 is MNHNS and CDR2 SASEGT.

The chain carries TRBV7-3 and TRBJ1-3; no definite D call. The V end lost 5 bases, the J end lost 2 bases, and 13 bases lay between the germline ends. CDR1 is SGHTA, CDR2 FQGTGA, per germline. The CDR3 sequence is 15 residues long. The CDR3 region has the DNA TGTGCCAGCAGCCCCGGGATTGGGACTGGAAACACCATATATTTT. This gives the protein CASSPGIGTGNTIYF.

The rearrangement joins TRBV7-9 to TRBJ2-7; 15 nucleotides line up with TRBD2. The CDR3 has 15 amino acids. Germline trimming cut 3 bases from V and 4 bases from J; bases unmatched to any gene: 1. Looked up from germline, CDR1 is SEHNR and CDR2 is FQNEAQ (reference sequence). CDR3: CASSLGLAGGYEQYF. Written as DNA, the CDR3 is TGTGCCAGCAGCTTGGGACTAGCGGGAGGTTACGAGCAGTACTTC.

The rearrangement joins TRBV29-1 to TRBJ1-1; D unresolved. Trimming stripped 3 bases from V and 5 bases from J, with 10 bases between. CDR1 is SQVTM, CDR2 ANQGSEA, per germline. The CDR3 is made up of 12 amino acids. CDR3 sequence: CSVEATVTEAFF. Written as DNA, the CDR3 is TGCAGCGTTGAGGCAACAGTGACTGAAGCTTTCTTT.

The chain couples TRBV5-5 to TRBJ2-7; D unresolved. CDR3 size: 14 residues. Trimming left V 2 bases short and J 0 bases short, with 9 bases between. CDR1 is SGHKS and CDR2 is YYEKEE in the germline V gene (reference sequence). CDR3 amino acids: CASSLTVTSYEQYF. DNA of the CDR3: TGTGCCAGCAGCTTAACAGTAACCTCCTACGAGCAGTACTTC.

The gene calls are TRBV5-4 and TRBJ2-7, with D perhaps matching TRBD1 or TRBD2 (5 bases each). CDR1 and CDR2 from the germline V gene are SGHNT and YYREEE (reference sequence). V lost 4 bases and J lost 1, with 21 bases in between. This CDR3 spans 17 amino acids. The CDR3 coding sequence is TGTGCCAGCAGCCCAGACAGCGGCGAGTTCCTATCCTACGAGCAGTACTTC. Its translation is CASSPDSGEFLSYEQYF.

The chain couples TRBV2 to TRBJ2-5; D is undetermined. This CDR3 has 14 residues. Trimming took 8 bases from V and 1 from J, leaving 14 bases between them. The germline gives CDR1 SNHLY, CDR2 FYNNEI. For the CDR3, the DNA is TGTGCCAGCGGCGCCTGGATTGCCCAAGAGACCCAGTACTTC. Amino acid sequence: CASGAWIAQETQYF.

The genes are TRBV9 and TRBJ2-3, with 9 positions matching TRBD2. The CDR3 totals 15 residues. The J segment lost 1 base and the V segment lost 5 bases, leaving 5 bases of the junction unmatched. Germline V gene lookup returns CDR1 SGDLS and CDR2 YYNGEE. CDR3 in amino acids: CASRPGLAGTDTQYF. DNA of the CDR3: TGTGCCAGCAGACCGGGACTAGCTGGCACAGATACGCAGTATTTT.

This clone is labeled medium-sized (0.01 to 0.1%). The V gene is TRBV9, the J gene TRBJ2-5, with a weak D call TRBD2 (6 bases). Germline-derived CDR1 and CDR2 are SGDLS and YYNGEE. The CDR3 runs to 15 residues. Trimming left V 3 bases short and J 2 bases short, with 14 bases between. CDR3 in amino acids: CASSAGTLGQETQYF. The CDR3 bases are TGTGCCAGCAGCGCCGGGACTTTAGGGCAAGAGACCCAGTACTTC.

The chain joins TRBV19 to TRBJ1-6, with 7 positions matching TRBD1. The CDR3 runs to 14 residues. The trim removed 7 bases at V and 8 bases at J, leaving 8 bases unmatched. CDR1 and CDR2 from the germline V gene are LNHDA and SQIVND (reference sequence). CDR3 region: CASTPTGVHSPLHF. The CDR3 nucleotides are TGTGCCAGTACCCCCACAGGGGTGCATTCACCCCTCCACTTT. The full variable domain, completed using reference TRBV19 and TRBJ1-6, is DGGITQSPKYLFRKEGQNVTLSCEQNLNHDAMYWYRQDPGQGLRLIYYSQIVNDFQKGDIAEGYSVSREKKESFPLTVTSAQKNPTAFYLCASTPTGVHSPLHFGNGTRLTVT.

The CDR3 region is CASSAQLNEQFF. Here the CDR3 DNA reads TGTGCCAGTAGTGCACAGTTAAATGAGCAGTTCTTC. This chain joins TRBV19 and TRBJ2-1; D gene ambiguous. The germline V gene has CDR1 LNHDA and CDR2 SQIVND (reference sequence). This CDR3 has 12 amino acids. V gave up 5 bases and J gave up 7 bases, with 9 bases separating them.

The rearrangement links TRBV18 to TRBJ1-5; possibly TRBD1 for D (6 bases). Germline lookup yields CDR1 KGHSH and CDR2 LQKENI. The CDR3 is 15 residues long. V lost 3 bases, J lost 0 bases, and 9 bases lay in between. The CDR3 bases are TGTGCCAGCTCACCGGGACATATTAGCAATCAGCCCCAGCATTTT. It codes for CASSPGHISNQPQHF.